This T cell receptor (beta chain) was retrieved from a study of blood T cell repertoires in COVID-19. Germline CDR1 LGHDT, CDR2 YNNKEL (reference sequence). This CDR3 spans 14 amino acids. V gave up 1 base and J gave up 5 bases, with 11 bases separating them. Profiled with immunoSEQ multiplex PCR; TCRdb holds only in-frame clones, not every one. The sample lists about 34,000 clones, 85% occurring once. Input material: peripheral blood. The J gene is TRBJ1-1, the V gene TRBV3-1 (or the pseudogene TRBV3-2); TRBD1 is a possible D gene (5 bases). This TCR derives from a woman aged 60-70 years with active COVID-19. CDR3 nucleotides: TGTGCCAGCAGCCAAGGGTCAGGGCTAACTGAAGCTTTCTTT. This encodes CASSQGSGLTEAFF.